The 6 T cell receptor beta chains in this list originate from one sample, sequenced in a study of control samples from healthy donors and cancer patients. Produced via immunoSEQ multiplex PCR; TCRdb's table is partial and in-frame only. The sample consists of 400,000 to 500,000 clones, 90% of them appearing once. What was sequenced was PBMCs. These receptors were collected from a man aged 35-49 years with head and neck cancer.

The chain links TRBV10-3 to TRBJ1-1; D gene unclear. Germline V lookup: CDR1 ENHRY, CDR2 SYGVKD. Trimming cost V 0 bases and J 3 bases, with 5 bases left between them. The CDR3 has 13 residues. CDR3 amino acids: CAISESRDTEAFF. In DNA form, the CDR3 reads TGTGCCATCAGTGAGTCCCGAGACACTGAAGCTTTCTTT.

The gene calls are TRBV4-3 and TRBJ2-2, with D unresolved. Germline assignment: CDR1 LGHNA and CDR2 YSLEER. Trimming cost V 1 base and J 4 bases, with 10 bases left between them. The CDR3 length is 15 residues. CDR3 protein: CASSQGRWGTGELFF. CDR3 DNA sequence: TGCGCCAGCAGCCAAGGGCGGTGGGGCACCGGGGAGCTGTTTTTT.

The chain carries TRBV9 and TRBJ2-2; 10 bases agree with TRBD2. CDR1 and CDR2 (germline): SGDLS, YYNGEE. This CDR3 comprises 17 residues. J was trimmed by 5 bases and V by 4 bases; bases with no gene match: 11. The chain's CDR3 is CASSFRAGGRRTGELFF. DNA of the CDR3: TGTGCCAGCAGCTTCCGAGCGGGAGGGCGAAGGACCGGGGAGCTGTTTTTT. Based on the CDR3 plus reference TRBV9 and TRBJ2-2, the full variable domain is DSGVTQTPKHLITATGQRVTLRCSPRSGDLSVYWYQQSLDQGLQFLIQYYNGEERAKGNILERFSAQQFPDLHSELNLSSLELGDSALYFCASSFRAGGRRTGELFFGEGSRLTVL.

This chain joins TRBV18 and TRBJ1-2, with no clear D. The CDR3 consists of 14 residues. Germline CDR1 and CDR2: KGHSH and LQKENI. V was trimmed by 3 bases and J by 4 bases, leaving 12 bases between them. CDR3 sequence: CASSPGQASYGYTF. The CDR3 DNA follows: TGTGCCAGCTCACCCGGCCAGGCGAGCTATGGCTACACCTTC.

J is TRBJ1-3 and V is TRBV6-2 or TRBV6-3; 7 bases match TRBD1. The CDR3 loop spans 14 amino acids. J was trimmed by 6 bases and V by 6 bases; bases with no gene match: 8. CDR1 and CDR2 (germline): MNHEY, SVGEGT. The CDR3 coding sequence is TGTGCCAGCAGCCGGGGACAGCCTGAAAACACCATATATTTT. Amino acids: CASSRGQPENTIYF.

In its sample, this clone was seen once. V gene TRBV6-5 combines with J gene TRBJ2-3; 7 bases fit TRBD1. From germline, CDR1 is MNHEY and CDR2 SVGAGI. Trimming at V came to 5 bases and at J to 2 bases, leaving 7 bases not matched to a gene. The CDR3 length is 15 residues. CDR3 loop: CASSPGQDHTDTQYF. The DNA of the CDR3 is TGTGCCAGCAGTCCTGGACAGGACCACACAGATACGCAGTATTTT.